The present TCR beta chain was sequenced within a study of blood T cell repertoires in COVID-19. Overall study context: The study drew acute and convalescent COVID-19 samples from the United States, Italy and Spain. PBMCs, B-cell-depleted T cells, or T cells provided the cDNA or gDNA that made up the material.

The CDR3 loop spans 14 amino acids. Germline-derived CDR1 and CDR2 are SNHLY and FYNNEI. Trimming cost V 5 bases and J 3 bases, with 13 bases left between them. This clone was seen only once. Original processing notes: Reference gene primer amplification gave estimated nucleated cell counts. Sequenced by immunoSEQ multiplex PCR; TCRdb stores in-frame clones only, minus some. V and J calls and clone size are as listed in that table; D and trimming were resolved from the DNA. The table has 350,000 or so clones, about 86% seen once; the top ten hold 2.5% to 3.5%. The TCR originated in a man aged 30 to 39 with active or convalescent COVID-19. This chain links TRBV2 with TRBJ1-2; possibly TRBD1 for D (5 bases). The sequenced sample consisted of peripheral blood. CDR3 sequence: CASSSGTGDYGYTF. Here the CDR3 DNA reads TGTGCCAGCAGTTCTGGAACAGGAGACTATGGCTACACCTTC.